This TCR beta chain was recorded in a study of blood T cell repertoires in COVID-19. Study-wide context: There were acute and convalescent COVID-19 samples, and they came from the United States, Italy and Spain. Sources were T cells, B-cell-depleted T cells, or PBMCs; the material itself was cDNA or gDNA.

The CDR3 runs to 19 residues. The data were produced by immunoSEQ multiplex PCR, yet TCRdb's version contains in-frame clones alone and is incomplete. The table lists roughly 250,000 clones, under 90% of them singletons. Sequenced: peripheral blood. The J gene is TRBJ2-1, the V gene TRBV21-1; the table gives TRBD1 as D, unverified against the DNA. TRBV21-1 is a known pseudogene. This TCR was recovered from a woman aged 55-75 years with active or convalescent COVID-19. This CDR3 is CASTEPGQGPESSYNEQFF. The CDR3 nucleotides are TGTGCCAGCACCGAACCGGGACAGGGGCCCGAAAGCTCCTACAATGAGCAGTTCTTC.